Shown below are 15 T cell receptor beta chains from a single sample sequenced in a study of T cells in Graves' hyperthyroidism and ophthalmopathy. Regions amplified from RNA transcripts were the TCR beta CDR3 regions. First-round RT-PCR with HTBI primers amplified the TCR CDR3 region. MiXCR was run by TCRdb on the multiplex PCR reads, yielding one entry per CDR3 protein. The profile covers a few hundred thousand distinct CDR3 sequences, with around 46% appearing a single time and 8% to 8.5% taken by the ten largest. Sequencing input: peripheral blood or thyroid tissue (not recorded which). Source of these receptors: a woman between 18 and 30 years old with Graves' hyperthyroidism.

The chain has TRBV20-1 and TRBJ2-7; D is undetermined. This CDR3 spans 13 amino acids. The germline V gene has CDR1 DFQATT and CDR2 SNEGSKA (reference sequence). V was pared by 5 bases and J by 0 bases, with 11 bases between. CDR3 DNA: TGCAGTGCTCGCAAGGAGAGCTCCTACGAGCAGTACTTC. It is translated as CSARKESSYEQYF.

CDR3 sequence reads: CSARGPWGYSNQPQHF. DNA of the CDR3: TGCAGTGCTAGAGGTCCCTGGGGATATAGCAATCAGCCCCAGCATTTT. The chain has TRBV20-1 and TRBJ1-5; D not resolved. This CDR3 region has 16 residues. Between the trimmed V and J ends, which lost 1 base and 0 bases, there was a span of 13 bases. Germline assignment: CDR1 DFQATT and CDR2 SNEGSKA (reference sequence).

The chain couples TRBV7-2 to TRBJ2-5; 7 bases align to TRBD2. V shed 0 bases, J shed 2 bases, and the junction held 3 bases outside the gene matches. Germline values: CDR1 SGHTA, CDR2 FQGNSA. This CDR3 has 15 residues. CDR3 in DNA: TGTGCCAGCAGCTTAGCGAGCGGGGCTCAAGAGACCCAGTACTTC. It yields the protein CASSLASGAQETQYF.

This clonotype was seen once. The chain carries TRBV7-7 and TRBJ2-5; 8 bases map to TRBD1. The V gene's germline CDR1 is SSHAT and CDR2 FNYEAQ (reference sequence). The CDR3 consists of 16 residues. The V segment lost 4 bases and the J segment 5 bases; nucleotides outside the gene matches: 12. Here the CDR3 reads CASSSGTGPLGETQYF. CDR3 coding DNA: TGTGCCAGCAGCTCCGGGACAGGCCCATTAGGGGAGACCCAGTACTTC.

This clonotype was observed a single time. The chain joins TRBV6-1 to TRBJ2-3; TRBD2 might be the D (5 bases). The germline V and J ends were trimmed by 6 bases and 2 bases, with 15 bases remaining between them. This CDR3 contains 15 residues. Germline CDR1 MNHNS, CDR2 SASEGT. The CDR3 is CASSTEGGTTDTQYF. The CDR3 region has the DNA TGTGCCAGCAGCACCGAAGGAGGAACCACAGATACGCAGTATTTT.

A note on this clonotype: A much bigger clone sits one base away, suggesting this may be a read error. The V and J genes are TRBV24-1 and TRBJ2-2; D remains ambiguous. Germline lookup yields CDR1 KGHDR and CDR2 SFDVKD. Trimming left V 2 bases short and J 3 bases short, with 12 bases between. CDR3 length: 16 residues. As DNA, the CDR3 is TGTGCCACCAGTGATTACGCCCGGACGTACACCGGGGAGCTGTTTTTT. The encoded protein is CATSDYARTYTGELFF.

This clonotype was counted between two and nine times. The chain has TRBV19 and TRBJ1-4, with a weak D call TRBD1 (6 bases). Germline V gives CDR1 LNHDA, CDR2 SQIVND (reference sequence). This CDR3 has 14 amino acids. V was pared by 3 bases and J by 8 bases, with 13 bases between. CDR3 loop: CASSMDSRLEKLFF. The CDR3 DNA sequence: TGTGCCAGTAGTATGGACAGTCGCTTGGAAAAACTGTTTTTT.

The chain joins TRBV7-6 to TRBJ1-2; 8 nucleotides agree with TRBD1. The germline V gene has CDR1 SGHVS and CDR2 FNYEAQ. V lost 6 bases to trimming and J lost 8 bases; unmatched junction nucleotides: 17. This CDR3 is 16 amino acids long. CDR3 DNA: TGTGCCAGCAGTCTTATCAGAGAGACAGGGGTGGGAGGCTACACCTTC. As protein: CASSLIRETGVGGYTF.

The table lists this clonotype with a few counts. This chain joins TRBV5-1 and TRBJ1-1, with D unresolved. V lost 1 base to trimming and J lost 2 bases, with 9 bases between them. Looked up from germline, CDR1 is SGHRS and CDR2 is YFSETQ. The CDR3 is 14 residues long. CDR3 in amino acids: CASSLSTTNTEAFF. CDR3 DNA sequence: TGCGCCAGCAGCTTGTCGACAACCAACACTGAAGCTTTCTTT.

V gene TRBV19 combines with J gene TRBJ1-1; TRBD1 might be the D (6 bases). V was cut by 3 bases and J by 2 bases, with 16 bases left in between. The CDR3 length is 16 residues. The germline V gene encodes CDR1 LNHDA and CDR2 SQIVND (reference sequence). The CDR3 sequence is CASSMLRGQSNTEAFF. In DNA, the CDR3 is TGTGCCAGTAGTATGCTTAGGGGACAAAGCAACACTGAAGCTTTCTTT.

This rearrangement joins TRBV24-1 to TRBJ1-5, with D maybe TRBD1 (6 bases). The length of the CDR3 is 13 residues. Trimming cost V 11 bases and J 1 base, with 11 bases left between them. Germline V CDR1 and CDR2: KGHDR, SFDVKD. Here the CDR3 reads CANSGQSNQPQHF. For the CDR3, the DNA is TGTGCCAATAGCGGACAGAGCAATCAGCCCCAGCATTTT.

This clonotype was observed a handful of times. A read error may explain this, as a much larger clone is one base away. The chain links TRBV29-1 to TRBJ1-1, with D unclear. The CDR3 length is 15 residues. Trimming removed 0 bases at V and 6 bases at J, with 17 bases between. In germline, CDR1 is SQVTM, CDR2 ANQGSEA. CDR3 amino acids: CSVEEIGQVYAEAFF. DNA of the CDR3: TGCAGCGTTGAAGAGATCGGCCAGGTTTACGCTGAAGCTTTCTTT.

The CDR3 here is CASSRGQGRETQYF. The CDR3 coding sequence is TGTGCCAGCAGCAGGGGACAAGGGAGGGAGACCCAGTACTTC. The chain couples TRBV7-3 to TRBJ2-5, with D perhaps TRBD1 or TRBD2 (6 bases each). The germline gives CDR1 SGHTA, CDR2 FQGTGA. Trimming pared 5 bases from V and 5 bases from J, leaving 15 bases between. CDR3 size: 14 residues.

This chain connects TRBV6-2 or TRBV6-3 to TRBJ2-5; D is undetermined. From germline, CDR1 is MNHEY and CDR2 SVGEGT. Trimming removed 4 bases at V and 4 bases at J, with 10 bases between. The CDR3 sequence is 13 residues long. CDR3 DNA sequence: TGTGCCAGCAGTTTTGAGACCCCAGAGACCCAGTACTTC. Its translation is CASSFETPETQYF.

This chain links TRBV2 with TRBJ1-2; 7 bases align to TRBD1. The CDR3 loop spans 14 amino acids. CDR1 SNHLY and CDR2 FYNNEI come from the germline V gene. With 5 bases clipped from V and 7 bases from J, the junction kept 10 bases outside the gene matches. The DNA of the CDR3 is TGTGCCAGCAGTTCATACAGGGGATTCTTTGGCTACACCTTC. Its translation is CASSSYRGFFGYTF.